The 21 T cell receptor beta chains presented below share a single source sample, sequenced in a study of shared clonotypes between healthy human individuals. Terminally differentiated effector memory CD45RA+ cells were excluded from the naive CD8 cells, which were CD45RO-negative and positively selected for CCR7. Sequenced by immunoSEQ multiplex PCR; TCRdb stores in-frame clones only, minus some. Of around 2,000,000 clones listed, about 93% are singletons. Sequencing was carried out using naive CD8+ T cells from PBMCs. Source of these receptors: a man younger than 35 in good health. Some clones in this sample may be carry-over from other donors' samples.

V is TRBV9 and J is TRBJ2-2, with TRBD1 identical over 7 bases. This CDR3 contains 16 residues. Germline V gene lookup returns CDR1 SGDLS and CDR2 YYNGEE. J was trimmed by 4 bases and V by 6 bases; bases with no gene match: 12. CDR3 in DNA: TGTGCCAGCACCCTCACGGGGACAGAGGGCACCGGGGAGCTGTTTTTT. Amino acids: CASTLTGTEGTGELFF.

About this clone itself: The same CDR3 also results from other DNA sequences found in this sample. This chain uses TRBV15 with TRBJ1-1; D unclear. Trimming pared 1 base from V and 1 base from J, leaving 4 bases between. The CDR3 sequence is 13 residues long. Looked up from germline, CDR1 is LNHNV and CDR2 is YYDKDF (reference sequence). The CDR3 coding sequence is TGTGCCACCAGCAGAGTAGAGAACACTGAAGCTTTCTTT. Its translation: CATSRVENTEAFF. Supplemented by reference TRBV15 and TRBJ1-1, the full variable domain reads DAMVIQNPRYQVTQFGKPVTLSCSQTLNHNVMYWYQQKSSQAPKLLFHYYDKDFNNEADTPDNFQSRRPNTSFCFLDIRSPGLGDTAMYLCATSRVENTEAFFGQGTRLTVV.

The chain carries TRBV7-8 and TRBJ2-3; no definite D call. The germline V gene has CDR1 SGHVS and CDR2 FQNEAQ. The germline V and J ends were trimmed by 5 bases and 6 bases, with 9 bases remaining between them. The CDR3 is 12 amino acids. CDR3 residues: CASSDGWDTQYF. Written as DNA, the CDR3 is TGTGCCAGCAGCGATGGTTGGGATACGCAGTATTTT.

Remarks on this clone: In the same sample, other DNA sequences code for this CDR3. This chain connects TRBV19 to TRBJ2-1; 7 bases line up with TRBD2. The junction had 4 bases not matched to a gene; V was cut back by 5 bases and J by 0 bases. Germline CDR1 and CDR2: LNHDA and SQIVND (reference sequence). The length of the CDR3 is 15 residues. Here the CDR3 DNA reads TGTGCCAGTAGTCCTAGCGGAAGCTCCTACAATGAGCAGTTCTTC. This encodes CASSPSGSSYNEQFF.

The V gene is TRBV10-1, the J gene TRBJ2-1; D is possibly TRBD2 (5 bases). From germline, CDR1 is WNHNN and CDR2 SYGVQD (reference sequence). The CDR3 has 14 amino acids. Trimming cost V 6 bases and J 8 bases, with 17 bases left between them. The CDR3, as DNA: TGCGCCAGCAGCTCGGACTTTTCTATCGATGAGCAGTTCTTC. This encodes CASSSDFSIDEQFF.

Points on this clone: The sample holds other DNA sequences that translate to the same CDR3. V is TRBV7-3 and J is TRBJ1-1; no clear D gene. Trimming left V 3 bases short and J 2 bases short, with 7 bases between. The V gene's germline CDR1 is SGHTA and CDR2 FQGTGA. There are 13 residues in the CDR3. As DNA, the CDR3 is TGTGCCAGCAGCTTTGGTGGCAACACTGAAGCTTTCTTT. It yields the protein CASSFGGNTEAFF.

As concerns this clone: One end of the junction does not line up with germline, which may come from a read error. The genes are TRBV5-4 and TRBJ1-2; D possibly corresponds to TRBD1 (6 bases). The germline V gene has CDR1 SGHNT and CDR2 YYREEE (reference sequence). CDR3 length: 15 residues. The CDR3 here is CASTSWGANNHGYTF. The CDR3 nucleotides are TGTGCCAGCACCTCATGGGGGGCGAATAACCATGGCTACACCTTC.

The rearrangement uses TRBV6-6 and TRBJ2-7; D is perhaps TRBD1 (6 bases). CDR1 and CDR2 from the germline V gene are MNHNY and SVGAGI (reference sequence). V was clipped by 2 bases and J by 1 base, with 9 bases between them. CDR3 length: 14 amino acids. The CDR3 nucleotides read TGTGCCAGCAGTTACCAGGGGACATCCTACGAGCAGTACTTC. This codes for CASSYQGTSYEQYF.

This clone was observed a few times. J is TRBJ1-1 and V is TRBV28; TRBD1 is a possible D gene (6 bases). The germline CDR1 and CDR2 sequences are MDHEN and SYDVKM. Between the trimmed V and J ends, which lost 2 bases and 8 bases, there was a span of 9 bases. The CDR3 consists of 12 residues. CDR3: CASSLRGKEAFF. The CDR3 DNA is TGTGCCAGCAGTTTAAGGGGGAAGGAAGCTTTCTTT.

The rearrangement uses TRBV14 and TRBJ2-7, with D tentatively TRBD1 or TRBD2 (6 bases each). Germline V gives CDR1 SGHDN, CDR2 FVKESK. The V end was cut by 5 bases, the J end by 5 bases, with 16 bases between. This CDR3 spans 14 amino acids. This CDR3 reads CASSLTRGQNEQYF. CDR3 nucleotide sequence: TGTGCCAGCAGCTTAACTCGGGGGCAAAACGAGCAGTACTTC.

This chain uses TRBV27 with TRBJ1-2, with TRBD1 as a possible D gene (5 bases). Germline assignment: CDR1 MNHEY and CDR2 SMNVEV (reference sequence). V lost 3 bases to trimming and J lost 9 bases, with 11 bases between them. The CDR3 loop spans 12 amino acids. CDR3 protein: CASSLGGVSYTF. CDR3 DNA: TGTGCCAGCAGTTTGGGAGGGGTGAGCTACACCTTC.

The V call is TRBV9, the J call TRBJ2-4, with 7 bases aligning to TRBD2. From germline, CDR1 is SGDLS and CDR2 YYNGEE. After removal of 4 bases from V and 7 bases from J, the junction contained 17 bases not matched to a gene. The CDR3 sequence is 17 residues long. CDR3 nucleotides: TGTGCCAGCAGCTCGCCCGTCGGCGGGAGTACGCGGAACATTCAGTACTTC. Its translation is CASSSPVGGSTRNIQYF.

The J gene is TRBJ1-1, the V gene TRBV7-8; D is ambiguous. The germline V and J ends were trimmed by 4 bases and 0 bases, with 9 bases remaining between them. This CDR3 is built from 14 residues. Germline V gene sequence: CDR1 SGHVS, CDR2 FQNEAQ. This CDR3 reads CASSSRVMNTEAFF. The CDR3, as DNA: TGTGCCAGCAGCTCCCGGGTGATGAACACTGAAGCTTTCTTT.

The chain links TRBV4-1 to TRBJ2-7; maybe TRBD2 (5 bases). The V and J ends lost 0 bases and 3 bases respectively, with 15 bases between them. This CDR3 comprises 16 residues. CDR1 and CDR2 (germline): MGHRA, YSYEKL. CDR3 in DNA: TGCGCCAGCAGCCAAGATGATGGTGAGGGATTCTACGAGCAGTACTTC. Its translation is CASSQDDGEGFYEQYF.

The chain couples TRBV10-3 to TRBJ1-2; TRBD1 agrees at 10 bases. The CDR3 runs 18 residues. The V gene's germline CDR1 is ENHRY and CDR2 SYGVKD. The ends lost 6 bases at V and 7 bases at J; junction bases unmatched: 20. The CDR3 loop reads CAISQLVPLDRGRGGYTF. For the CDR3, the DNA is TGTGCCATCAGCCAACTGGTTCCGTTAGACAGGGGGCGTGGTGGCTACACCTTC.

The rearrangement joins TRBV30 to TRBJ2-4; a weak D match, TRBD1 (5 bases). The CDR3 totals 13 residues. CDR1 and CDR2 from the germline V gene are GTSNPN and SVGIG (reference sequence). Trimming removed 2 bases at V and 9 bases at J, with 14 bases between. In nucleotides, the CDR3 is TGTGCCTGGAGTACGGACAATTGGACCATTCAGTACTTC. It specifies CAWSTDNWTIQYF.

This chain joins TRBV5-1 and TRBJ2-2; 9 bases agree with TRBD2. J gave up 7 bases and V 7 bases, and 11 bases lay outside the gene matches. Germline V gene lookup returns CDR1 SGHRS and CDR2 YFSETQ. The CDR3 sequence is 15 residues long. CDR3 amino acids: CASGPAGGPGGELFF. CDR3 coding DNA: TGCGCCAGCGGGCCCGCGGGAGGGCCTGGCGGGGAGCTGTTTTTT.

The gene calls are TRBV30 and TRBJ2-5, with D possibly being TRBD1 or TRBD2 (5 bases each). CDR3 length equals 13 residues. V lost 7 bases to trimming and J lost 5 bases, with 17 bases between them. Germline V gives CDR1 GTSNPN, CDR2 SVGIG (reference sequence). CDR3 in amino acids: CAFWDRSEETQYF. CDR3 sequence (DNA): TGTGCCTTCTGGGACCGCTCAGAGGAGACCCAGTACTTC.

The chain combines TRBV10-3 with TRBJ2-7; D unresolved. Germline V gene sequence: CDR1 ENHRY, CDR2 SYGVKD. The CDR3 has 12 residues. Trimming stripped 2 bases from V and 6 bases from J, with 8 bases between. DNA for the CDR3: TGTGCCATCAGTGAGGGTGCGCCCGAGCAGTACTTC. Its protein is CAISEGAPEQYF.

The CDR3 sequence is CASSPGSPLTYEQYF. DNA of the CDR3: TGTGCCAGCTCCCCGGGGTCTCCCCTTACCTACGAGCAGTACTTC. The rearrangement joins TRBV27 to TRBJ2-7; a weak D match, TRBD2 (5 bases). This CDR3 contains 15 residues. Germline-derived CDR1 and CDR2 are MNHEY and SMNVEV (reference sequence). Between the trimmed V and J ends, which lost 8 bases and 2 bases, there was a span of 19 bases.

As concerns this clone: The sample contains more than one DNA sequence encoding this CDR3. The V gene is TRBV28, the J gene TRBJ2-1, with a weak D call TRBD1 (7 bases). Trimming shortened V by 5 bases and J by 0 bases, and 11 bases separated the two germline ends. This CDR3 region has 15 residues. Germline V gives CDR1 MDHEN, CDR2 SYDVKM. In DNA form, the CDR3 reads TGTGCCAGCAGTCCAGGGGGGAGCTCCTACAATGAGCAGTTCTTC. This encodes CASSPGGSSYNEQFF.